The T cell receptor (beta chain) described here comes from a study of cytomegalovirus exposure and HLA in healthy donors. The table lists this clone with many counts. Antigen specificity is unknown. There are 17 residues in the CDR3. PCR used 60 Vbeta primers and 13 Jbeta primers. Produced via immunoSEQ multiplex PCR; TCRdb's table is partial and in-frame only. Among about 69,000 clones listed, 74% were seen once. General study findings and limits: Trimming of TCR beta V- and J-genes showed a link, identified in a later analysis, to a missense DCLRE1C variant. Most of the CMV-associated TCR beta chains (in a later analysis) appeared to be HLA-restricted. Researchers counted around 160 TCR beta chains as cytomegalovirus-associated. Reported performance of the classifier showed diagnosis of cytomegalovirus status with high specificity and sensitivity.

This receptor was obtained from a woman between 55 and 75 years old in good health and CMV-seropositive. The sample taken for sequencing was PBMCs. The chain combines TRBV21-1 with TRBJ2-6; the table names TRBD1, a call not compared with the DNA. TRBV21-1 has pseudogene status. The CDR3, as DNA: TGTGCCAGCAATCCACCGGGACAGGGGTCTGGGGCCAACGTCCTGACTTTC. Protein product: CASNPPGQGSGANVLTF.